The clone carrying this TCR beta chain was detected many times. Its specificity is not known. These data originate in a study of human T cells and chemical hapten exposure. The time point denotes: patch test 2, 6 weeks after DPC sensitization. Noted treatment: therapeutic diphenylcyclopropenone sensitization with weekly scalp DPC. Sample donors consisted of patients with alopecia, aged 18 to 70 years, who were suitable for DPC. From the RACE reads, TCRdb called clonotypes with MiXCR, one entry per CDR3 protein. The sample records about 380,000 distinct CDR3 sequences, around 6% being singletons. Germline CDR1 reads MNHEY; CDR2 reads SVGEGT. Trimming removed 2 bases at V and 3 bases at J, with 9 bases between. The length of the CDR3 is 14 residues. Regarding the study as a whole: Healthy people's immune response may differ from that of the donors, who had alopecia.

This rearrangement joins TRBV6-2 or TRBV6-3 to TRBJ2-3; D gene unclear. The TCR sequence derives from a woman between 18 and 29 years old with alopecia areata. Some clones in this sample may be carry-over from other donors' samples. The sequenced sample was whole blood, obtained in connection with sensitization to the hapten diphenylcyclopropenone (DPC). The CDR3 region is CASSYGLPTDTQYF. CDR3 coding DNA: TGTGCCAGCAGTTACGGGCTACCTACAGATACGCAGTATTTT.